The rows below give T cell receptor beta chains drawn from one sample of a study of radiotherapy plus CTLA-4 blockade in lung cancer. Clones were read by immunoSEQ multiplex PCR, and TCRdb kept only the in-frame ones, dropping some. The table includes 50,000 or so clones, around 69% detected once. The specimen comprised peripheral blood, sampled from a patient treated with radiotherapy plus ipilimumab. These receptors all come from a human donor with non-small cell lung cancer who had stable disease on radiotherapy plus ipilimumab. The CDR3 runs from the conserved cysteine through the conserved F or W. Each record gives: CDR3 DNA, CDR3 protein, J gene, D gene, clone size, V gene. The D gene is left open where the match is weak. Clone size, where shown, is once, few, many, or a class for clones that have expanded.

TGTGCCACCAGCGGAGACAGGGGGCCGGGTGAAGCTTTCTTT,CATSGDRGPGEAFF,TRBJ1-1,TRBD1,-,TRBV15
TGTGCCAGTAGTGTCGGCAAGACGTTCTACACCTTC,CASSVGKTFYTF,TRBJ1-2,-,-,TRBV19
TGTGCCAGCTCACCACAACGCGCGGAGAACACTGAAGCTTTCTTT,CASSPQRAENTEAFF,TRBJ1-1,-,-,TRBV18
TGTGCCAGCAGGAGGGGCGGATACTCTGGAAACACCATATATTTT,CASRRGGYSGNTIYF,TRBJ1-3,-,-,TRBV2
TGTGCCAGCAGCTTTAGCCCCCTACAGGGGGCGTTAGGCTACACCTTC,CASSFSPLQGALGYTF,TRBJ1-2,TRBD1,-,TRBV7-2
TGTGCCAGCAGTGACCCTAGACAGCACAAAGAAACCTATGGCTACACCTTC,CASSDPRQHKETYGYTF,TRBJ1-2,-,once,TRBV6-1
TGTGCCAGCTCACCGGCTAAACAGGGGAACACTGAAGCTTTCTTT,CASSPAKQGNTEAFF,TRBJ1-1,-,-,TRBV18
TGTGCCAGCTCACCACAGGGGAGGGACTACGAGCAGTACTTC,CASSPQGRDYEQYF,TRBJ2-7,TRBD2,-,TRBV18
TGTGCCAGCCTTCCGAGGGAAAGGGGTCAGCCCCAGCATTTT,CASLPRERGQPQHF,TRBJ1-5,-,few,TRBV6-1
TGTGCCTGGAGTCGGAGGACCCGGGAGACCCAGTACTTC,CAWSRRTRETQYF,TRBJ2-5,-,few,TRBV30
TGTGCCAGCAGCCGCCGGGAGCCAAATCAGCCCCAGCATTTT,CASSRREPNQPQHF,TRBJ1-5,-,-,TRBV5-6
TGTGCCAGTAGTATAGCGGGCAGCCAAGGCCAGCCCCAGCATTTT,CASSIAGSQGQPQHF,TRBJ1-5,-,-,TRBV19
TGTGCCAGCGAATTGGGACAGGGAGTCCCCTACAATGAGCAGTTCTTC,CASELGQGVPYNEQFF,TRBJ2-1,TRBD1,-,TRBV2
TGCGCCAGCAGCTTGGACATCTATGGCTACACCTTC,CASSLDIYGYTF,TRBJ1-2,-,-,TRBV5-1
TGTGCCAGCAGCTCTCCGGGACACTCTGGAAACACCATATATTTT,CASSSPGHSGNTIYF,TRBJ1-3,-,-,TRBV7-9
TGCAGCGTTGAAGACTCACAGGGGGCCATGGGCTATGGCTACACCTTC,CSVEDSQGAMGYGYTF,TRBJ1-2,TRBD1,-,TRBV29-1
TGTGCAAGTCGCCCACTCCAGGGGGCGACAAGGAACACTGAAGCTTTCTTT,CASRPLQGATRNTEAFF,TRBJ1-1,-,-,TRBV12-2
TGTGCCAGCAGTTTATCGATAAGCCAATCCTACAATGAGCAGTTCTTC,CASSLSISQSYNEQFF,TRBJ2-1,-,-,TRBV27
TGTGCCAGCAGTCCCGGGACTAGCGAAGTGAATGAGCAGTTCTTC,CASSPGTSEVNEQFF,TRBJ2-1,TRBD2,-,TRBV6-4
TGTGCCAGCAGCTTCCGGGGGACCCCGGGGGCTTTCTTT,CASSFRGTPGAFF,TRBJ1-1,-,-,TRBV7-2
TGTGCCAGCAGCTTAGCACCACAGGGGGCCGGGGAGCTGTTTTTT,CASSLAPQGAGELFF,TRBJ2-2,TRBD1,few,TRBV7-8
TGTGCCAGCAGTGAGGTCGGGGGGTGGACTGAAGCTTTCTTT,CASSEVGGWTEAFF,TRBJ1-1,-,-,TRBV9
TGTGCCAGCAGCTTAGCCGAGTCAGATACGCAGTATTTT,CASSLAESDTQYF,TRBJ2-3,-,-,TRBV7-7
TGTGCCAGCAGTTTAAGCGCACAGCCCGGGGGCTACACCTTC,CASSLSAQPGGYTF,TRBJ1-2,-,-,TRBV28
TGTGCCAGCAGTCCCAAGACAGGGGACACCTTC,CASSPKTGDTF,TRBJ1-2,TRBD1,once,TRBV27
TGTGCCAGCAGTGAAGCGTGGGGGCCGGCGGACACTGAAGCTTTCTTT,CASSEAWGPADTEAFF,TRBJ1-1,-,once,TRBV6-1
TGTGCCAGCAGTGGTCGAAGGGAACAGCCCCAGCATTTT,CASSGRREQPQHF,TRBJ1-5,-,-,TRBV6-1
TGTGCCAGCAGCCCACCGGGACAGGGGGCTTATTCACCCCTCCACTTT,CASSPPGQGAYSPLHF,TRBJ1-6,TRBD1,-,TRBV7-8
TGTGCCAGCAGCTTGGCCTGGGGCCAGGGGACTGAAGCTTTCTTT,CASSLAWGQGTEAFF,TRBJ1-1,-,-,TRBV5-4
TGCGCCAGCAGCTTGGACAGGCCTGATCAGCCCCAGCATTTT,CASSLDRPDQPQHF,TRBJ1-5,-,-,TRBV5-1
TGTGCCAGCAGCTTAGGATCTAGCGGGGGGCGGACAGATACGCAGTATTTT,CASSLGSSGGRTDTQYF,TRBJ2-3,TRBD2,-,TRBV7-8
TGTGCCAGCAGCTTAGACCTTGGTCGTCGGGCCAACGTCCTGACTTTC,CASSLDLGRRANVLTF,TRBJ2-6,-,-,TRBV7-9
TGTGCCAGCGGACCAGGGAGTAATAGCAATCAGCCCCAGCATTTT,CASGPGSNSNQPQHF,TRBJ1-5,-,-,TRBV11-2
TGTGCCACCGCCGAGCAGCTTAGGGGGACAGATACGCAGTATTTT,CATAEQLRGTDTQYF,TRBJ2-3,-,-,TRBV19
TGCGCCAGCAAAGGGACTAGCGGCGTCGGGGAGCTGTTTTTT,CASKGTSGVGELFF,TRBJ2-2,TRBD2,-,TRBV5-1
TGTGCCAGCAGTTTAGTGTGGGGGGACACTGAAGCTTTCTTT,CASSLVWGDTEAFF,TRBJ1-1,-,many,TRBV28
TGTGCCAGCAGCGTAGGCGCTGGCACAGATACGCAGTATTTT,CASSVGAGTDTQYF,TRBJ2-3,-,medium-sized,TRBV9
TGTGCCAGCAGTTTATTCGGTAGCAATCAGCCCCAGCATTTT,CASSLFGSNQPQHF,TRBJ1-5,-,-,TRBV27
TGTGCCAGCAGCCAAGACTTAATCACGCAGTATTTT,CASSQDLITQYF,TRBJ2-3,-,-,TRBV14
TGTGCCTGGAGTGTCCGGGCGGGGGATGGCTACACCTTC,CAWSVRAGDGYTF,TRBJ1-2,-,-,TRBV30
TGTGCCAGCAGCCGAGTCGGCGGGGGGGGATACACAGATACGCAGTATTTT,CASSRVGGGGYTDTQYF,TRBJ2-3,TRBD2,-,TRBV11-3